A selection of T cell receptor beta chains follows, all from one sample in a study of cytotoxic CD8 clonotypes in ibrutinib-treated CLL. Produced via immunoSEQ multiplex PCR; TCRdb's table is partial and in-frame only. The data contain some 50,000 clones, about three fifths of them seen just once; the ten biggest clones take up 28%. The sample consisted of PBMCs, taken after 24 months of ibrutinib treatment. These receptors were collected from a human donor with chronic lymphocytic leukemia. CDR3s include the opening cysteine and the closing phenylalanine or tryptophan. D genes are given only for firm matches. The size field is filled for only some rows; it gives once, few, many or a size class.

clone_size	d_call	v_call	j_call	cdr3_nt	cdr3_aa
few	-	TRBV29-1	TRBJ1-2	TGCAGCGTCCGGTTGTATGGCTACACCTTC	CSVRLYGYTF
few	TRBD2	TRBV6-1	TRBJ2-7	TGTGCCAGCAGTGAAGGCCCTGGGGGCGGGGGGTCCTACGAGCAGTACTTC	CASSEGPGGGGSYEQYF
-	-	TRBV7-9	TRBJ1-1	TGTGCCAGCTTATTGACAGGCGCAGATGCTGAAGCTTTCTTT	CASLLTGADAEAFF
-	-	TRBV27	TRBJ2-1	TGTGCCAGCAGGCAGGGCCACAGTGAGCAGTTCTTC	CASRQGHSEQFF
-	-	TRBV19	TRBJ2-3	TGTGCCAGTAGTCCCCCCGGGACAGATACGCAGTATTTT	CASSPPGTDTQYF
-	TRBD1	TRBV29-1	TRBJ2-2	TGCAGCGTTCTGGGACAGGACACCGGGGAGCTGTTTTTT	CSVLGQDTGELFF
-	-	TRBV11-2	TRBJ1-1	TGTGCCAGCTTCAGAATCACTGAAGCTTTCTTT	CASFRITEAFF
-	-	TRBV15	TRBJ1-2	TGTGCCACCAGCATCTCAGACAGGTTTGGAGATGGCTACACCTTC	CATSISDRFGDGYTF
-	-	TRBV5-1	TRBJ2-2	TGCGCCAGCAGCCCCGGGTCATCCGGGGAGCTGTTTTTT	CASSPGSSGELFF
few	-	TRBV5-1	TRBJ1-1	TGCGCCAGCAGCTTGGCTGGAGAAGCTTTCTTT	CASSLAGEAFF
once	-	TRBV4-2	TRBJ1-4	TGTGCCAGCAGCCAAGCGGGGGCGGGGGTTCGTAATGAAAAACTGTTTTTT	CASSQAGAGVRNEKLFF
-	-	TRBV25-1	TRBJ1-1	TGTGCCAGCAGTGAATATTCAGAGGGGACGGAAGCTTTCTTT	CASSEYSEGTEAFF
-	TRBD1	TRBV19	TRBJ2-7	TGTGCCAGTAGGGGGACAGGTTGGGACGAGCAGTACTTC	CASRGTGWDEQYF
-	TRBD1	TRBV23-1	TRBJ1-4	TGCGCCAGCAGTCGGCCGGGACAGGGGTCCCCTAATGAAAAACTGTTTTTT	CASSRPGQGSPNEKLFF
many	-	TRBV29-1	TRBJ2-3	TGCAGCCTCCTGGAAGGCACAGATACGCAGTATTTT	CSLLEGTDTQYF
few	TRBD1	TRBV5-6	TRBJ1-6	TGTGCCAGCAGCCTGCAACGGGACAGGGCAGATTCACCCCTCCACTTT	CASSLQRDRADSPLHF
-	TRBD2	TRBV4-1	TRBJ2-1	TGCGCCAGCACTCCGGGACTAGCTTACAATGAGCAGTTCTTC	CASTPGLAYNEQFF
-	-	TRBV5-1	TRBJ2-3	TGCGCCAGCAGCTTCGGCGGGTCCCGGGATACGCAGTATTTT	CASSFGGSRDTQYF
-	-	TRBV5-1	TRBJ2-7	TGCGCCAGCAGCGGTTCTGAGCCCTCGTGGGAGCAGTACTTC	CASSGSEPSWEQYF
many	TRBD1	TRBV6-5	TRBJ1-2	TGTGCCAGCAGACGGGACAGGGAGAACTATGGCTACACCTTC	CASRRDRENYGYTF
few	-	TRBV2	TRBJ1-1	TGTGCCAGCAGGAAAACTGGAGCTGAAGCTTTCTTT	CASRKTGAEAFF
-	-	TRBV6-5	TRBJ2-2	TGTGCCAGCAGTTTGGGCTCAACGAACACCGGGGAGCTGTTTTTT	CASSLGSTNTGELFF
-	-	TRBV5-1	TRBJ1-1	TGCGCCAGCAGCTTGTGGCAGGGGACTGAAGCTTTCTTT	CASSLWQGTEAFF
-	-	TRBV29-1	TRBJ1-1	TGCAGCGTTGGTGTACAGGGCACTGAAGCTTTCTTT	CSVGVQGTEAFF
few	-	TRBV4-1	TRBJ1-4	TGCGCCAGCAGCCCCAGGGGAGGTGAAAAACTGTTTTTT	CASSPRGGEKLFF
-	-	TRBV10-2	TRBJ2-7	TGCGCCAGCAGTGATGGTGAGACCTACGAGCAGTACTTC	CASSDGETYEQYF
-	-	TRBV7-9	TRBJ1-1	TGTGCCAGCAGACATGGACCCCTGTTCTCTGAAGCTTTCTTT	CASRHGPLFSEAFF